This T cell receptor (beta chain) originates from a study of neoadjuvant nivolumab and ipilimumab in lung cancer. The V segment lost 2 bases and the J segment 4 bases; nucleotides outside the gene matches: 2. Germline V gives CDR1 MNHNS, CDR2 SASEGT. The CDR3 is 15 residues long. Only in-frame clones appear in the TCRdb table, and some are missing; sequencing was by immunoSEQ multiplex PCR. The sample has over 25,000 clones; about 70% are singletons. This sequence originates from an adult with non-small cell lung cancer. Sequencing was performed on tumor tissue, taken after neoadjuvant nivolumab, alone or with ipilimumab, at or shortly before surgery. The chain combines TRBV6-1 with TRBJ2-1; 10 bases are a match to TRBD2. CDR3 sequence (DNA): TGTGCCAGCAGTGAACTAGCGGGGGCTTACAATGAGCAGTTCTTC. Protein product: CASSELAGAYNEQFF.